This T cell receptor (beta chain) was sequenced in a study of identical twins. Study findings and constraints: Out-of-frame alpha sequences that twins shared showed excess low generation probability. The more abundant beta clonotypes in cord blood had fewer insertions, and memory repertoires did not show this.

Regarding this clonotype: Its target is not known.

CDR1 and CDR2 from the germline V gene are SGHNT and YYREEE (reference sequence). The CDR3 runs to 16 residues. V was clipped by 4 bases and J by 2 bases; unmatched bases: 9. TCRdb fed the 5' RACE reads into MiXCR, producing one record per CDR3 protein. The table has about 200,000 distinct CDR3 sequences, approximately 8.3% seen once. These data also formed part of another study, on yellow fever vaccine responses in identical twins. That study reports: Vaccine-induced T cell responses in twins were reportedly observed to appear partly convergent, partly personalized.

The chain is built from TRBV5-4 and TRBJ2-5; TRBD2 aligns across 9 bases. Source material: memory (CD45RO+) T cells sorted from blood. This clonotype was obtained from a woman under 30 in good health. This CDR3 is CASSPAARGGQETQYF. The DNA of the CDR3 is TGTGCCAGCAGCCCCGCCGCGCGGGGGGGGCAAGAGACCCAGTACTTC.